Listed below are T cell receptor beta chains from one sample, sequenced in a study of radiation and T cells in renal cell carcinoma. Here immunoSEQ multiplex PCR was the method, and the copy in TCRdb shows in-frame clones only, minus some. Found here are approximately 140,000 clones, 70% to 90% of them singletons; the top ten hold approximately 22%. Sequenced here: blood, sampled from a patient whose treatment included radiotherapy and nephrectomy. These receptors were obtained from a woman between 50 and 59 years old with renal cell carcinoma. CDR3s include the opening cysteine and the closing phenylalanine or tryptophan. Each record gives: J gene, V gene, D gene, clone size, CDR3 DNA, CDR3 protein. A D gene is named only where the DNA matches it firmly. Not every row has a clone size; where given, it reads once, few, many or a size class.

TRBJ1-2,TRBV30,.,.,TGTGCCTGGAGTGGAGTTAACTATGGCTACACCTTC,CAWSGVNYGYTF
TRBJ1-2,TRBV6-5,.,.,TGTGCCAGCAGTTACTCGGCAGATCATGGCTACACCTTC,CASSYSADHGYTF
TRBJ2-7,TRBV6-6,TRBD1,.,TGTGCCAGCAGTCAGACAGGGTCTCAAGAGCAGTACTTC,CASSQTGSQEQYF
TRBJ1-5,TRBV18,.,.,TGTGCCAGCTCACCGGGACCTGGGAGAGTCCGTGGCAATCAGCCCCAGCATTTT,CASSPGPGRVRGNQPQHF
TRBJ2-1,TRBV7-9,TRBD1,.,TGTGCCAGCAGCTCCCGGGACAGGGGGAATGAGCAGTTCTTC,CASSSRDRGNEQFF
TRBJ1-3,TRBV6-5,TRBD1,.,TGTGCCAGCAGTTACGACAGGGGCTCTGGAAACACCATATATTTT,CASSYDRGSGNTIYF
TRBJ1-1,TRBV6-4,.,.,TGTGCCAGCCGATCAAGGGCGGACACTGAAGCTTTCTTT,CASRSRADTEAFF
TRBJ2-1,TRBV6-1,.,once,TGTGCCAGCAGTGAAGAGGACTACATTAGCTCCTACAATGAGCAGTTCTTC,CASSEEDYISSYNEQFF
TRBJ2-2,TRBV5-4,TRBD1,.,TGTGCCAGCAGCTTGGGACCACAGGGGGGAGAGTACACCGGGGAGCTGTTTTTT,CASSLGPQGGEYTGELFF
TRBJ2-7,TRBV5-1,TRBD1,.,TGCGCCAGCAGCGTAGGGACAGCGAACTACGAGCAGTACTTC,CASSVGTANYEQYF
TRBJ1-2,TRBV28,.,.,TGTGCCAGCAGTTTATCTCGACGTGGCTACACCTTC,CASSLSRRGYTF
TRBJ1-4,TRBV29-1,TRBD1,.,TGCAGCGTGGGGACAGGGGGCATCGAAAAACTGTTTTTT,CSVGTGGIEKLFF
TRBJ1-2,TRBV28,TRBD1,.,TGTGCCAGCAGTTTGCAGGGGGCGCGACCTGGCTACACCTTC,CASSLQGARPGYTF
TRBJ1-4,TRBV7-9,.,.,TGTGCCAGCAGCCCGGGACTTAATGAAAAACTGTTTTTT,CASSPGLNEKLFF
TRBJ2-7,TRBV2,TRBD2,.,TGTGCCAGCAGTGTCGGGCGGGGGACCTTCCACGAGCAGTACTTC,CASSVGRGTFHEQYF
TRBJ2-4,TRBV5-6,.,.,TGTGCCAGCAGCTTGGCCGGGGAACAGTACTTC,CASSLAGEQYF
TRBJ2-7,TRBV11-2,TRBD2,.,TGTGCCAGCAGAGAACCGGGACTAGCGGCTATAGCCTACGAGCAGTACTTC,CASREPGLAAIAYEQYF
TRBJ2-7,TRBV5-1,TRBD1,.,TGCGCCAGCAGCTCGGGACAGGGGGCATACTTC,CASSSGQGAYF